This T cell receptor (beta chain) was sequenced during a study of naive and memory T cell subsets. Overall study results and limits: A few larger clonotypes appeared in naive repertoires, especially CD8, possibly memory cells re-expressing CD45RA.

This clonotype has just a few counts. Its antigen remains unknown. Both TRBC1 and TRBC2 were covered by a beta constant-region primer of two equimolar oligonucleotides. Nested alpha and beta constant-region primers with the SP2 primer drove four PCR rounds on ligated cDNA. TCRdb reprocessed the UMI-ligation and nested PCR reads via MiXCR and lists one record per CDR3 protein. The sample lists approximately 150,000 distinct CDR3 sequences; more than 15% were seen once. V was clipped by 0 bases and J by 0 bases, with 6 bases between them. Germline-derived CDR1 and CDR2 are SGDLS and YYNGEE. This CDR3 contains 14 residues.

The sequence derives from a human donor in good health. V and J are TRBV9 and TRBJ1-1; D not resolved. Sequencing was done on a sample of naive CD8+ T cells from blood. CDR3 residues: CASSVGGVNTEAFF. Here the CDR3 DNA reads TGTGCCAGCAGCGTAGGCGGGGTGAACACTGAAGCTTTCTTT.